Following are 25 T cell receptor beta chains from one sample sequenced in a study of cytomegalovirus exposure and HLA in healthy donors. TCRdb keeps only in-frame clones here, not all; method: immunoSEQ multiplex PCR. The repertoire holds 150,000 to 200,000 clones, with around 86% as singletons. The sample comprised PBMCs. The receptors stem from a woman in her late teens or twenties in good health and CMV-seronegative.

This clone occurred once. This chain connects TRBV4-1 to TRBJ2-1, with 7 positions matching TRBD2. V lost 3 bases and J lost 4; bases outside the gene matches: 12. Germline loops: CDR1 MGHRA, CDR2 YSYEKL. CDR3 length equals 17 residues. The CDR3 reads CASSQGGFRPGYNEQFF. In DNA, the CDR3 is TGCGCCAGCAGCCAGGGGGGGTTCCGACCGGGATACAATGAGCAGTTCTTC.

The rearrangement uses TRBV6-5 and TRBJ1-1; D might be TRBD1 (6 bases). V was pared by 0 bases and J by 1 base, with 6 bases between. Germline V gene data show CDR1 as MNHEY and CDR2 as SVGAGI. CDR3 length: 14 amino acids. CDR3 region: CASSYSTGNTEAFF. CDR3 DNA: TGTGCCAGCAGTTACTCGACAGGGAACACTGAAGCTTTCTTT.

The chain is built from TRBV11-3 and TRBJ2-3; 8 nucleotides align to TRBD2. Germline CDR1 SGHNT, CDR2 YENEEA. The CDR3 totals 19 residues. V lost 5 bases to trimming and J lost 1 base; unmatched junction nucleotides: 17. Here the CDR3 DNA reads TGTGCCAGCAGCAAAGGTGGCGGGGGGCGCTTTCGTCGCACAGATACGCAGTATTTT. The encoded protein is CASSKGGGGRFRRTDTQYF.

The chain employs TRBV25-1 and TRBJ2-1; a possible D gene is TRBD1 (5 bases). Deletions cut 3 bases from V and 4 bases from J, with 13 bases between. From germline, CDR1 is MGHDK and CDR2 SYGVNS. The CDR3 loop spans 15 amino acids. CDR3 amino acids: CASSDRTKNYNEQFF. The CDR3 nucleotides are TGTGCCAGCAGTGATAGGACAAAGAATTACAATGAGCAGTTCTTC.

The chain has TRBV18 and TRBJ1-2; 7 bases match TRBD1. CDR3 length: 15 amino acids. Germline V lookup: CDR1 KGHSH, CDR2 LQKENI. With 2 bases clipped from V and 1 base from J, the junction kept 4 bases outside the gene matches. For the CDR3, the DNA is TGTGCCAGCTCACCAATAGGACAGGATAACTATGGCTACACCTTC. Protein sequence: CASSPIGQDNYGYTF.

The chain carries TRBV27 and TRBJ1-5; 7 nucleotides match TRBD1. CDR3 length: 15 residues. The junction had 6 bases not matched to a gene; V was cut back by 5 bases and J by 2 bases. Germline loops: CDR1 MNHEY, CDR2 SMNVEV (reference sequence). CDR3 DNA: TGTGCCAGCAGTATGGGAACAGGGGGCAATCAGCCCCAGCATTTT. It translates to CASSMGTGGNQPQHF.

The chain employs TRBV15 and TRBJ1-5; no definite D call. Germline lookup yields CDR1 LNHNV and CDR2 YYDKDF (reference sequence). V lost 1 base and J lost 4, with 5 bases in between. This CDR3 spans 13 amino acids. Written as DNA, the CDR3 is TGTGCCACCAGCAGAGTTCGGAATCAGCCCCAGCATTTT. Residues: CATSRVRNQPQHF.

The V gene is TRBV28, the J gene TRBJ2-3; 10 nucleotides match TRBD2. V lost 6 bases, J lost 6 bases, and 12 bases stayed unmatched. The CDR3 spans 16 residues. The germline gives CDR1 MDHEN, CDR2 SYDVKM. CDR3 DNA: TGTGCCAGCAGCTCCGAGCGGGGGGGTATCCGGGATACGCAGTATTTT. It yields the protein CASSSERGGIRDTQYF.

The chain is built from TRBV5-6 and TRBJ2-7; maybe TRBD2 (5 bases). CDR1 is SGHDT and CDR2 is YYEEEE in the germline V gene. V was pared by 3 bases and J by 1 base, with 11 bases between. The CDR3 runs to 14 residues. The CDR3 loop reads CASSSVSVSYEQYF. CDR3 coding DNA: TGTGCCAGCAGCTCCGTTAGCGTTTCCTACGAGCAGTACTTC.

The table lists this clone with a few counts. The chain links TRBV7-9 to TRBJ2-7, with D possibly TRBD2 on 5 matching bases. This CDR3 contains 13 residues. V lost 5 bases and J lost 3, with 11 bases in between. Germline assignment: CDR1 SEHNR and CDR2 FQNEAQ (reference sequence). The CDR3 spells CASSRPEDYEQYF. CDR3 coding DNA: TGTGCCAGCAGCCGACCGGAGGACTACGAGCAGTACTTC.

This clone appeared once. This rearrangement joins TRBV10-3 to TRBJ2-7; 7 bases are shared with TRBD2. The germline V gene has CDR1 ENHRY and CDR2 SYGVKD. The V segment lost 2 bases and the J segment 7 bases; nucleotides outside the gene matches: 20. The CDR3 runs 18 residues. The CDR3 DNA follows: TGTGCCATCAGTGAGCCGAACCTCCTTAGGGGACTAACGGAGGAGCAGTACTTC. This translates into CAISEPNLLRGLTEEQYF.

This clone was observed a single time. The V call is TRBV6-5, the J call TRBJ2-7, with 10 bases identical to TRBD1. Germline V gene lookup returns CDR1 MNHEY and CDR2 SVGAGI. V lost 7 bases and J lost 3; bases outside the gene matches: 6. The CDR3 contains 14 residues. CDR3 DNA sequence: TGTGCCAGCATGAGACAGGGGGCCTTCTACGAGCAGTACTTC. Its translation: CASMRQGAFYEQYF.

This clone has just one count. This sequence joins TRBV6-1 and TRBJ2-5; D remains ambiguous. The germline V and J ends were trimmed by 2 bases and 2 bases, with 12 bases remaining between them. This CDR3 is built from 15 residues. The germline V gene encodes CDR1 MNHNS and CDR2 SASEGT. The CDR3: CASSELLDRQETQYF. Here the CDR3 DNA reads TGTGCCAGCAGTGAACTTCTAGACCGACAAGAGACCCAGTACTTC.

The V gene is TRBV4-2, the J gene TRBJ2-1; 12 bases map to TRBD2. The CDR3 spans 16 residues. Trimming removed 8 bases from V and 7 bases from J; junction bases left unmatched: 12. CDR1 LGHNA and CDR2 YNFKEQ come from the germline V gene. DNA for the CDR3: TGTGCCAGCTCCCATCAGCGGACTAGCGGGATTAATGAGCAGTTCTTC. Translated, it gives CASSHQRTSGINEQFF.

This CDR3 reads CASSLDQRASYNEQFF. CDR3 DNA: TGTGCCAGCAGCTTAGACCAGCGGGCGTCCTACAATGAGCAGTTCTTC. The V gene is TRBV7-7, the J gene TRBJ2-1; the D gene is possibly TRBD2 (6 bases). The germline V and J ends were trimmed by 1 base and 1 base, with 11 bases remaining between them. CDR1 is SSHAT, CDR2 FNYEAQ, per germline (reference sequence). The CDR3 is made up of 16 amino acids.

The chain recombines TRBV6-1 with TRBJ2-2; possible D gene TRBD1, 6 bases. This CDR3 comprises 14 residues. Germline V gene lookup returns CDR1 MNHNS and CDR2 SASEGT. Trimming pared 9 bases from V and 2 bases from J, leaving 13 bases between. CDR3 region: CASEGQLNTGELFF. As DNA, the CDR3 is TGTGCCAGTGAAGGACAGCTCAACACCGGGGAGCTGTTTTTT.

This clone was seen only a few times. V gene TRBV6-4 combines with J gene TRBJ2-3, with 10 nucleotides matching TRBD2. V dropped 4 bases and J dropped 5; count of bases not matched to a gene: 6. CDR3 length: 15 residues. From germline, CDR1 is MRHNA and CDR2 SNTAGT. This CDR3 is CASSAASGGGDTQYF. The CDR3 DNA reads TGTGCCAGCAGTGCGGCTAGCGGGGGTGGAGATACGCAGTATTTT.

In its sample, this clone was seen a few times. The rearrangement joins TRBV7-3 to TRBJ1-2; 9 positions agree with TRBD1. Per the germline V gene, CDR1 is SGHTA and CDR2 is FQGTGA. This CDR3 region has 13 residues. Losses at the gene ends were 6 bases for V and 7 bases for J; bases not matched to a gene: 6. The DNA of the CDR3 is TGTGCCAGCAGACAACAGGGGGCGATTGGCTACACCTTC. Residues: CASRQQGAIGYTF.

Concerning this clone itself: The same CDR3 arises from other DNA sequences in this sample as well. The chain employs TRBV5-1 and TRBJ1-2; D may be TRBD1 (5 bases). In germline, CDR1 is SGHRS, CDR2 YFSETQ. The CDR3 is made up of 13 amino acids. Between the trimmed V and J ends, which lost 0 bases and 8 bases, there was a span of 11 bases. The CDR3 nucleotides read TGCGCCAGCAGCTTGGAAGGGGTTGGAGGCTACACCTTC. Protein: CASSLEGVGGYTF.

The V call is TRBV7-8, the J call TRBJ1-1; unclear D gene. The CDR3 length is 14 residues. V gave up 6 bases and J gave up 1 base, with 12 bases separating them. CDR1 SGHVS and CDR2 FQNEAQ come from the germline V gene. The CDR3 reads CASSTEAANTEAFF. For the CDR3, the DNA is TGTGCCAGCAGTACGGAGGCGGCGAACACTGAAGCTTTCTTT.

The CDR3 is CASSHWTGKTSYEQYF. DNA for the CDR3: TGCGCCAGCAGTCACTGGACAGGGAAAACCTCCTACGAGCAGTACTTC. The chain employs TRBV23-1 and TRBJ2-7; 8 bases are shared with TRBD1. TRBV23-1 qualifies as an ORF whose function is uncertain. This CDR3 is built from 16 residues. Trimming removed 3 bases from V and 0 bases from J; junction bases left unmatched: 7.

The chain uses TRBV18 and TRBJ1-1, with a tentative D call TRBD1 (6 bases). CDR3 length: 16 residues. The germline V and J ends were trimmed by 3 bases and 1 base, with 15 bases remaining between them. In germline, CDR1 is KGHSH, CDR2 LQKENI. CDR3 protein: CASSPPQGQQNTEAFF. DNA for the CDR3: TGTGCCAGCTCACCCCCACAAGGACAGCAGAACACTGAAGCTTTCTTT.

The rearrangement joins TRBV7-6 to TRBJ2-7; 10 bases align to TRBD1. From germline, CDR1 is SGHVS and CDR2 FNYEAQ. J gave up 4 bases and V 2 bases, and 14 bases lay outside the gene matches. The CDR3 spans 18 residues. This CDR3 is CASSLLFTGTGETYEQYF. For the CDR3, the DNA is TGTGCCAGCAGCTTACTCTTCACCGGGACAGGGGAGACATACGAGCAGTACTTC.

This clone was seen a single time. V is TRBV21-1 and J is TRBJ2-7; no DNA check was done on the table's D call, TRBD1. TRBV21-1 is assigned pseudogene status. This CDR3 has 14 amino acids. CDR3 loop: CASSGILSSYEQYF. The CDR3 nucleotides read TGTGCCAGCTCAGGGATCCTTTCTTCCTACGAGCAGTACTTC.

The gene calls are TRBV5-4 and TRBJ1-1; the D is unclear. The CDR3 length is 14 residues. The germline V and J ends were trimmed by 3 bases and 1 base, with 10 bases remaining between them. Looked up from germline, CDR1 is SGHNT and CDR2 is YYREEE (reference sequence). CDR3 DNA: TGTGCCAGCAGCTCCAGGATGGGGAACACTGAAGCTTTCTTT. Protein sequence: CASSSRMGNTEAFF.